A single sample is the source of the 6 T cell receptor beta chains below, sequenced in a study of T cell responses to AZD1222 COVID-19 vaccine (dated by TCRdb to 2020 to 2023). Sample time point, as interpreted from the label and publication: baseline before first vaccination. Taken with the paper, the label for treatment or condition translates to: meningococcal conjugate vaccine given as trial control. The library was obtained by the immunoSEQ multiplex PCR assay. TCRdb obtained this table from immuneACCESS and retained in-frame rearrangements with V and J assigned. These tables miss some clones; where compared with another copy, unresolved V genes account for less than half of the shortfall, and the remainder is unexplained. For this sample the table gives roughly 140,000 clones, of which 82% were detected only once. The ten largest make up about 3.8% of the sample. The sequenced sample was peripheral blood, obtained on day 0 of MenACWY control vaccination. The receptor set was obtained from an adult in good health.

A single count supports this clone. The chain couples TRBV3-1 (or the pseudogene TRBV3-2) to TRBJ2-7; no definite D call. This CDR3 is built from 9 residues. CDR1 LGHDT and CDR2 YNNKEL come from the germline V gene (reference sequence). Trimming took 7 bases from V and 9 from J, leaving 7 bases between them. The CDR3 DNA reads TGTGCCAGCAACCGATGGCAGTACTTC. This translates into CASNRWQYF.

This sequence joins TRBV21-1 and TRBJ1-1. TRBV21-1 corresponds to a pseudogene. The CDR3 extends over 15 amino acids. CDR3 region: CASSKGRAENTEAFF. CDR3 DNA sequence: TGTGCCAGCAGCAAAGGTCGGGCAGAGAACACTGAAGCTTTCTTT.

The V and J genes are TRBV18 and TRBJ1-5; D is uncertain. In germline, CDR1 is KGHSH, CDR2 LQKENI. The CDR3 runs 15 residues. Trimming cost V 6 bases and J 0 bases, with 12 bases left between them. The CDR3 nucleotides read TGTGCCAGCTCCCCCGTCGGGGATAGCAATCAGCCCCAGCATTTT. As protein: CASSPVGDSNQPQHF.

The V call is TRBV5-1, the J call TRBJ1-4; D gene unclear. The CDR3 is 13 residues long. CDR1 and CDR2 (germline): SGHRS, YFSETQ. Between the trimmed V and J ends, which lost 7 bases and 1 base, there was a span of 8 bases. In DNA form, the CDR3 reads TGCGCCAGCGCAGCAGTAACTAATGAAAAACTGTTTTTT. This codes for CASAAVTNEKLFF.

This rearrangement joins TRBV7-9 to TRBJ1-2; D is possibly TRBD1 (5 bases). CDR1 SEHNR and CDR2 FQNEAQ come from the germline V gene (reference sequence). The CDR3 runs 15 residues. Trimming removed 2 bases from V and 6 bases from J, with 16 bases in between. For the CDR3, the DNA is TGTGCCAGCAGCTTATTGGCAACAGGTACGGATGGCTACACCTTC. It translates to CASSLLATGTDGYTF.

This clone is a singleton in its sample. V gene TRBV6-5 combines with J gene TRBJ1-6; 7 bases match TRBD1. Germline CDR1 reads MNHEY; CDR2 reads SVGAGI. The CDR3 is made up of 12 amino acids. With V trimmed by 4 bases and J by 16 bases, 7 bases remained unmatched. The CDR3: CASSSGTAVLHF. CDR3 sequence (DNA): TGTGCCAGCAGTTCCGGGACAGCCGTTCTCCACTTT.